What follows describes a single TCR beta chain. Its antigen is unknown. Base qualities are missing; no much larger clone stands one base away. The library was made by the immunoSEQ multiplex PCR assay. For the multiplex PCR, a mixture combining 60 forward primers for TCR Vbeta segments and 13 reverse primers for TCR Jbeta segments was used. The CDR3 region of rearranged TCR beta genes was amplified from genomic DNA by a multiplex PCR assay. Amplified TCR beta libraries were sequenced as 87-base-pair reads on the Illumina HiSeq System. The paper's data handling went like this. A later analysis counted approximately 76 million unique TCR beta chains across the 670 or so repertoires, and approximately 11 million of these chains were shared by at least two donors. A nearest-neighbor algorithm error-corrected the raw reads and collapsed the reads into unique sequences, merging closely related sequences to remove PCR and sequencing errors. V, D and J gene segments were assigned by aligning CDR3 sequences to IMGT reference sequences. For a sequence to be retained, a match of at least six nucleotides was required to both a V gene segment and a J gene segment. Rearrangements were classified as productive when the CDR3 lacked stop codons and remained in frame with V and J, and all other rearrangements were classified as non-productive. CDR3 was defined according to IMGT convention as the region running from the second conserved V-encoded cysteine to the conserved J-encoded phenylalanine. The earlier analysis of more than 450 of the donors excluded sequences that lacked an unambiguous match to a single V gene segment. In an earlier analysis of some 590 of the donors, V segments were called functional above 56.7% productive rearrangements and were called segregating when the between-donor standard deviation exceeded 5%. A statistical classification framework was built to diagnose cytomegalovirus status from the catalog of TCR beta chain sequences. In a later analysis, V and J genes were assigned by comparing TCR nucleotide sequences against IMGT/GENE-DB human TR gene sequences. The TCRdist pipeline was used in a later analysis to assign CDR3 sequences and most-parsimonious VDJ recombination scenarios. A later analysis defined each TCR beta chain by its CDR3 amino acid sequence plus V-gene family, and excluded reads lacking a unique V-gene family. As a way to deal with suspected cross-contamination and a sequencing artifact, a later analysis dropped under 600 nucleotide sequences that were highly shared and had low generation probability. For each public chain, a later analysis derived a clonal expansion index from normalized ranks of inferred template counts within each repertoire. In a later analysis, generation probabilities were computed with a VDJ recombination model fitted to out-of-frame rearrangements, and the resulting probabilities were checked against IGoR. A later analysis scored TCR-TCR, TCR-HLA and TCR-CMV co-occurrence with hypergeometric tests, applying a repertoire-size bias correction to TCR pairs. In a later analysis, false discovery rates were estimated by permuting HLA or CMV assignments 20 times. In a later analysis, co-occurring TCRs were grouped using DBSCAN, with TCRdist sequence similarity added in when clustering inside HLA-allele-positive subsets. Repertoires with fewer than 30,000 or more than 120,000 public chains, plus five repertoires with anomalous nucleotide sharing, were excluded from co-occurrence clustering. TCRdb provides this immuneACCESS table in a form limited to in-frame rearrangements. Some clones are lacking; in checked studies, under half of them reflect an unresolved V gene, and why the rest are absent is not known. The V and J calls and clone size were taken over from that table, and D and trimming were inferred from the DNA. The sample table lists 100,000 to 150,000 clones, over 65% of them with a count of one. The ten biggest clones cover roughly 2% of the sample.

In total, roughly 670 healthy bone marrow donors made up the cohort. Cohort members were all nominally healthy when sampled, although unrecorded immune exposures were likely present. The donor was CMV seronegative and belonged to the group of approximately 320 seronegative cohort members. A peripheral blood sample was collected from each donor, and TCR beta sequencing was performed on peripheral blood mononuclear cells. Genomic DNA extraction from the blood cell samples was performed with the Qiagen DNeasy Blood Extraction Kit. The CDR3, from cysteine to phenylalanine, totals 13 residues. The entry retains the CDR3 DNA only, 39 bases that are in frame from base 1. In the germline V gene (reference sequence), CDR1 corresponds to SGHKS and CDR2 to YYEKEE. V and J are truncated by 4 bases and 3 bases respectively, leaving an intervening sequence of 10 bases. This sample was included in a study of cytomegalovirus exposure and HLA in healthy donors (dated by TCRdb to 2015 to 2018). Turning to the overall study: An earlier analysis of approximately 640 of the donors reported more than 250 Gb of sequence data and around 110 million unique TCR beta sequences from 150 million to 200 million T cells. Roughly 300 gigabases of sequencing data and around 85 million unique TCR sequences made up an early release that covered some 640 HLA-typed donors. Of the roughly 420 genotyped donors, approximately 81% were placed in the genetic ancestry cluster associated with self-reported Caucasian donors. The study aimed to test whether signatures of past pathogen exposure could be identified by cataloging public T cell receptors. The study used immunosequencing to profile the T cell repertoires of approximately 640 subjects and linked those repertoires to cytomegalovirus serostatus. A separate validation cohort of 100 to 150 different subjects was used in addition to the roughly 700-subject first cohort. To predict cytomegalovirus infection status, the study combined high-throughput TCR immunosequencing, statistical association of individual TCRs with disease status, and machine learning. In a later analysis, previously published TCR beta repertoires from several hundred donors were re-analyzed and high-resolution HLA genotyping was added so that TCR occurrence patterns could be studied. The later analysis used no new phenotypic data to find candidate immune exposures, relying instead on TCR beta sequences and their occurrence across donors. An earlier analysis of approximately 580 of the donors used high-throughput TCR beta sequencing to judge whether each TCR beta V gene segment behaved as functional or pseudogenic. Alongside the repertoire data, information on donor age, sex, ethnicity and CMV serostatus was compiled. A later genetic analysis took genome-wide SNP genotypes for about 55% of the 666 donors and used that subset as a discovery cohort. Every discovery cohort repertoire had been produced on one sequencing platform. HLA typing covered class I and class II loci at four-digit resolution. Typing coverage varied by locus: about 620-630 donors for A, B, C, DRB1 and DQB1; approximately 500 for DQA1; around 570 for DPA1; about 450 for DPB1. Because of strong linkage in the cohort, roughly five DR-DQ haplotypes were treated as single units for association and clustering. Among about 400 genotyped donors of the cohort, an average of approximately 220,000 unique TCR beta nucleotide sequences was sequenced per donor, of which about 18% were non-productive.

Here is what the overall study found, with its caveats: Compared with equally common non-associated chains, HLA-associated TCR beta chains in a later analysis were more clonally expanded and had lower generation probabilities. Because counts were too low, around 17 rarely observed V segments, including chromosome 9 orphons, were left out of the earlier analysis of about 620 of the donors. A later analysis associated about 17,000 TCR beta sequences with specific HLA alleles at a false discovery rate of 0.05. For the cohort, immune exposure information was limited to CMV serostatus. Broadly in line with IMGT annotations, most TCR beta V segments showed up in productive rearrangements about 87% or about 30% of the time in an earlier analysis of several hundred of the donors. The sequencing pipeline was judged likely to have produced a cluster of highly shared sequence variants as a technical artifact. Because the 87-base-pair reads could not distinguish some IMGT-functional V segments, including TRBV6-2 and TRBV6-3, those segments were excluded. A further reported finding was that TCR beta sequences accurately predicted the HLA-A and HLA-B alleles for most subjects in the first cohort. Most CMV-associated TCR beta chains appeared to be HLA-restricted in a later analysis, and the HLA associations seemed to be driven largely by CMV exposure. Strong co-occurrence of HLA alleles, especially DR and DQ, made assigning TCR associations to individual alleles difficult. While some public TCRs were present in many individuals, most TCR sequences turned up only very rarely across donors. V-gene and J-gene trimming of TCR beta chains was associated with a missense DCLRE1C variant in a later genetic analysis, and the association was replicated in an independent cohort. Because HLA typing was missing for some donors at each locus, association tests included only the typed subset. A later analysis reported that several top co-occurrence clusters appeared linked to parvovirus B19, influenza, CMV and Epstein-Barr virus. In vitro tests confirmed that a few of the cytomegalovirus-associated TCR beta chains recognize cytomegalovirus antigens. In the study, around 150 TCR beta chains were listed as associated with cytomegalovirus. Correlated functional status among segregating V segments might be attributable to linkage disequilibrium, but an unknown experimental factor could not be ruled out. Cytomegalovirus status was reported to be diagnosed by the classifier with high specificity and sensitivity in both the original and validation cohorts. This cohort had only TCR beta chains sequenced, and the lack of alpha or paired-chain data limited which features could be detected. Presence/absence analyses assumed roughly uniform sequencing depth across donors, an assumption that may not hold. In a later analysis, the rate of TCR association differed among HLA loci, with DRB1 alleles having the most associated TCRs and HLA-C alleles having the fewest. A later genetic analysis reported fewer N-insertions in productive TCRs among donors in an Asian-associated ancestry cluster than the roughly 650-donor mean. The authors suggested that the approach could potentially be generalized to other disease states and immunological phenotypes.

The chain is made from TRBV5-5 and TRBJ1-1; D gene: possibly TRBD1, on 6 matching bases. The receptor comes from a man aged 50 or older in good health and CMV-seronegative. Input material: PBMCs. The DNA reads as follows: TGTGCCAGCAGCGGGGGCTGGGACACTGAAGCTTTCTTT. Its protein is CASSGGWDTEAFF.